Shown below are 21 T cell receptor beta chains from a single sample sequenced in a study of blood T cell repertoires in COVID-19 (dated by TCRdb to the early 2020s). Receptor libraries were prepared by the immunoSEQ multiplex PCR assay. TCRdb obtained this table from immuneACCESS and retained in-frame rearrangements with V and J assigned. These tables miss some clones; where compared with another copy, unresolved V genes account for less than half of the shortfall, and the remainder is unexplained. The sample data list some 260,000 clones, and more than 65% of these were observed just once. The biggest ten clones account for 3.1% of the sample. Sequencing used peripheral blood. All receptors come from a woman aged 18-29 years with acute or convalescent COVID-19.

This chain joins TRBV7-2 and TRBJ2-7; 8 bases align to TRBD1. The CDR3 length is 14 residues. Looked up from germline, CDR1 is SGHTA and CDR2 is FQGNSA. Germline trimming cut 0 bases from V and 2 bases from J; bases unmatched to any gene: 0. The CDR3 spells CASSLARGPYEQYF. As DNA, the CDR3 is TGTGCCAGCAGCTTAGCCAGGGGGCCCTACGAGCAGTACTTC.

This clone was seen only a few times. The J gene is TRBJ2-2, the V gene TRBV6-5, with a tentative D call TRBD2 (5 bases). Germline values: CDR1 MNHEY, CDR2 SVGAGI. This CDR3 is 16 amino acids long. The V end lost 2 bases, the J end lost 0 bases, and 10 bases lay between the germline ends. Here the CDR3 reads CASSYKRRTNTGELFF. In DNA, the CDR3 is TGTGCCAGCAGTTACAAGCGGAGAACGAACACCGGGGAGCTGTTTTTT.

V and J are TRBV5-1 and TRBJ2-7; 8 positions match TRBD1. Per the germline V gene, CDR1 is SGHRS and CDR2 is YFSETQ. This CDR3 spans 14 amino acids. V lost 0 bases and J lost 9; bases outside the gene matches: 8. The CDR3 DNA is TGCGCCAGCAGCTTGGTGGACAGGGATCGCGGGCAGTACTTC. As protein: CASSLVDRDRGQYF.

In its sample, this clone was seen a few times. J is TRBJ1-3 and V is TRBV7-9; a possible D gene is TRBD1 (5 bases). Trimming stripped 5 bases from V and 8 bases from J, with 22 bases between. The CDR3 extends over 16 amino acids. Per the germline V gene, CDR1 is SEHNR and CDR2 is FQNEAQ (reference sequence). The CDR3 DNA reads as TGTGCCAGCAGCACCCAAGACAGAGGCTTCGCGGACACCATATATTTT. This sequence encodes CASSTQDRGFADTIYF. The full variable domain, with the rest looked up from reference TRBV7-9 and TRBJ1-3, is DTGVSQNPRHKITKRGQNVTFRCDPISEHNRLYWYRQTLGQGPEFLTYFQNEAQLEKSRLLSDRFSAERPKGSFSTLEIQRTEQGDSAMYLCASSTQDRGFADTIYFGEGSWLTVV.

This chain joins TRBV6-5 and TRBJ1-1; D is possibly TRBD1 (5 bases). Trimming left V 2 bases short and J 6 bases short, with 13 bases between. The CDR3 has 14 amino acids. The germline V gene has CDR1 MNHEY and CDR2 SVGAGI. The CDR3 nucleotides read TGTGCCAGCAGTTACGTGGGGGGGGGACCTGAAGCTTTCTTT. Translation: CASSYVGGGPEAFF.

J is TRBJ2-1 and V is TRBV9; 8 bases are a match to TRBD2. CDR1 and CDR2 (germline): SGDLS, YYNGEE. The CDR3 loop spans 16 amino acids. V lost 4 bases to trimming and J lost 6 bases; unmatched junction nucleotides: 12. Here the CDR3 reads CASSFTPGLVGNEQFF. CDR3 coding DNA: TGTGCCAGCAGCTTCACCCCGGGACTAGTCGGCAATGAGCAGTTCTTC. The variable domain in full, completed from reference TRBV9 and TRBJ2-1, reads DSGVTQTPKHLITATGQRVTLRCSPRSGDLSVYWYQQSLDQGLQFLIQYYNGEERAKGNILERFSAQQFPDLHSELNLSSLELGDSALYFCASSFTPGLVGNEQFFGPGTRLTVL.

This sequence joins TRBV6-5 and TRBJ1-5; 7 nucleotides line up with TRBD1. V was clipped by 5 bases and J by 2 bases; unmatched bases: 3. CDR1 MNHEY and CDR2 SVGAGI come from the germline V gene. This CDR3 is built from 14 residues. As DNA, the CDR3 is TGTGCCAGCAGTCGACAGGGCGGCAATCAGCCCCAGCATTTT. Translation: CASSRQGGNQPQHF.

The gene calls are TRBV5-8 and TRBJ1-1, with 8 nucleotides matching TRBD1. Germline V CDR1 and CDR2: SGHTS, YDEGEE. CDR3 length: 14 residues. With V trimmed by 6 bases and J by 4 bases, 8 bases remained unmatched. The CDR3 coding sequence is TGTGCCAGCATGATCCTTGGACAGGGCACTGAAGCTTTCTTT. It specifies CASMILGQGTEAFF.

This chain connects TRBV28 to TRBJ1-3, with unresolved D. Trimming removed 6 bases at V and 0 bases at J, with 12 bases between. Germline V CDR1 and CDR2: MDHEN, SYDVKM. This CDR3 has 15 amino acids. The CDR3 coding sequence is TGTGCCAGCAGCCAACATACAGACTCTGGAAACACCATATATTTT. It codes for CASSQHTDSGNTIYF.

V and J are TRBV11-1 and TRBJ2-5; 7 bases agree with TRBD1. After removal of 2 bases from V and 2 bases from J, the junction contained 5 bases not matched to a gene. CDR1 and CDR2 (germline): SGHAT, FQDESV (reference sequence). The CDR3 length is 15 residues. For the CDR3, the DNA is TGTGCCAGCAGCTTATGGGGACAGAAACAAGAGACCCAGTACTTC. Protein product: CASSLWGQKQETQYF.

The chain carries TRBV15 and TRBJ2-7; 7 bases map to TRBD2. Germline V lookup: CDR1 LNHNV, CDR2 YYDKDF (reference sequence). V shed 2 bases, J shed 2 bases, and the junction held 6 bases outside the gene matches. This CDR3 region has 15 residues. This CDR3 is CATSRTREWPYEQYF. In DNA, the CDR3 is TGTGCCACCAGCAGAACGCGGGAGTGGCCCTACGAGCAGTACTTC.

The chain links TRBV2 to TRBJ2-7; 11 bases align to TRBD2. V trimming: 5 bases; J trimming: 7 bases; junction bases outside the gene matches: 13. From germline, CDR1 is SNHLY and CDR2 FYNNEI. The CDR3 consists of 16 residues. The CDR3 loop reads CASSRISLAGAGEQYF. DNA for the CDR3: TGTGCCAGCAGTCGGATCTCACTAGCGGGAGCGGGAGAGCAGTACTTC.

This rearrangement joins TRBV19 to TRBJ2-1; 8 nucleotides line up with TRBD2. The CDR3 runs to 15 residues. After removal of 4 bases from V and 6 bases from J, the junction contained 8 bases not matched to a gene. Per germline, CDR1 LNHDA and CDR2 SQIVND (reference sequence). CDR3 nucleotide sequence: TGTGCCAGTAGTACCCTAGGACTAGCTGGCAATGAGCAGTTCTTC. This translates into CASSTLGLAGNEQFF.

The chain is built from TRBV28 and TRBJ1-3; TRBD1 aligns across 10 bases. This CDR3 comprises 18 residues. J was trimmed by 4 bases and V by 4 bases; bases with no gene match: 13. The germline V gene encodes CDR1 MDHEN and CDR2 SYDVKM. CDR3 sequence: CASSSAGGQGLEGNTIYF. The CDR3 region has the DNA TGTGCCAGCAGTTCTGCAGGGGGACAGGGGTTGGAAGGAAACACCATATATTTT.

The rearrangement uses TRBV11-2 and TRBJ2-7, with TRBD2 matching 7 bases. The CDR3 is 14 amino acids. Germline CDR1 and CDR2: SGHAT and FQNNGV. Trimming took 5 bases from V and 4 from J; bases not matched to a gene: 8. As DNA, the CDR3 is TGTGCCAGCAGCCCCCGGACTAGTTGGTACGAGCAGTACTTC. This gives the protein CASSPRTSWYEQYF.

This sequence joins TRBV27 and TRBJ2-2; D might be TRBD1 (6 bases). V was trimmed by 3 bases and J by 6 bases, leaving 11 bases between them. This CDR3 comprises 14 residues. Germline V gives CDR1 MNHEY, CDR2 SMNVEV (reference sequence). This chain's CDR3 is CASSFWGLAGELFF. Written as DNA, the CDR3 is TGTGCCAGCAGTTTTTGGGGGCTGGCCGGGGAGCTGTTTTTT.

J is TRBJ2-1 and V is TRBV7-9, with TRBD2 identical over 9 bases. V lost 4 bases to trimming and J lost 7 bases; unmatched junction nucleotides: 14. The CDR3 runs to 17 residues. Germline V lookup: CDR1 SEHNR, CDR2 FQNEAQ (reference sequence). Here the CDR3 reads CASSSNYSGRGRNEQFF. CDR3 DNA sequence: TGTGCCAGCAGCTCAAACTATAGCGGGAGAGGTCGGAATGAGCAGTTCTTC.

For this clone: At one boundary the junction diverges from the germline segment, which might be a read error. The CDR3 DNA is TGTGCCACCAGTGATTTGTGGGACAGGGTCTTTTGGCTATTTTCCTTC. This translates into CATSDLWDRVFWLFSF. V is TRBV24-1 and J is TRBJ1-2; 9 bases fit TRBD1. CDR3 size: 16 residues. Germline values: CDR1 KGHDR, CDR2 SFDVKD.

Comments on this clone: This is likely an artifact of a read error, given a far larger clone one base away. The chain combines TRBV7-9 with TRBJ1-3; no clear D. The CDR3 contains 12 residues. The germline V gene encodes CDR1 SEHNR and CDR2 FQNEAQ (reference sequence). V gave up 3 bases and J gave up 3 bases, with 3 bases separating them. The CDR3 DNA reads TGTGCCAGCAGCTTGCGTGGAAACACCATATATTTT. Its protein is CASSLRGNTIYF.

The chain recombines TRBV5-4 with TRBJ1-2, with D hard to call. The germline V gene encodes CDR1 SGHNT and CDR2 YYREEE (reference sequence). The CDR3 runs 15 residues. V lost 0 bases to trimming and J lost 1 base, with 10 bases between them. The CDR3 nucleotides read TGTGCCAGCAGCTTGGGGGCCAGCATTAACTATGGCTACACCTTC. Its translation: CASSLGASINYGYTF.

The chain employs TRBV10-3 and TRBJ2-5, with D possibly TRBD1 on 7 matching bases. The germline gives CDR1 ENHRY, CDR2 SYGVKD. There are 17 residues in the CDR3. Trimming took 2 bases from V and 5 from J, leaving 21 bases between them. CDR3 loop: CAISEKGGDRVWETQYF. In DNA form, the CDR3 reads TGTGCCATCAGTGAGAAGGGAGGTGACAGGGTGTGGGAGACCCAGTACTTC.